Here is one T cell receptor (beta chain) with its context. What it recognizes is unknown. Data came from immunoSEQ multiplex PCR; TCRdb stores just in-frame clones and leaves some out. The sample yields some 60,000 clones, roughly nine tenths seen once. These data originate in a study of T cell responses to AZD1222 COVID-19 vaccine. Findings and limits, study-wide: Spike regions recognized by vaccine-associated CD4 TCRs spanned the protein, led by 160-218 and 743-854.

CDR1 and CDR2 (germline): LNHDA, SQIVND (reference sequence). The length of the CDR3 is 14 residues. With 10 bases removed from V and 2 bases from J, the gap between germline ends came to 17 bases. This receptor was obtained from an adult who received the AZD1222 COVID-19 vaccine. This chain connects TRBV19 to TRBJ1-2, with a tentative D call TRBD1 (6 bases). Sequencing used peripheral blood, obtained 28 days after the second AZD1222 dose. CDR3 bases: TGTGCCACGGACGGCCGGGACAAAAACTATGGCTACACCTTC. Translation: CATDGRDKNYGYTF.